Below, one T cell receptor beta chain is given with its context. The antigen is not known. This sample is part of a study of cytomegalovirus exposure and HLA in healthy donors. Primers for the PCR totalled 60 Vbeta and 13 Jbeta. Here immunoSEQ multiplex PCR was the method, and the copy in TCRdb shows in-frame clones only, minus some. The sample lists some 140,000 clones, over 65% occurring once. Study-level points and caveats: About 87% or about 30% of the time was how often most TCR beta V segments were productive, according to an earlier analysis. There was a cluster of highly shared sequence variants that was likely a sequencing artifact. Cytomegalovirus association was listed for approximately 160 TCR beta chains. Analyzed later, association rates of TCRs varied across HLA loci, with DRB1 most and HLA-C fewest.

This CDR3 contains 16 residues. With 1 base removed from V and 2 bases from J, the gap between germline ends came to 15 bases. Germline-derived CDR1 and CDR2 are MDHEN and SYDVKM. V gene TRBV28 combines with J gene TRBJ2-7; D possibly corresponds to TRBD2 (5 bases). This sequence was found in a female donor in good health and CMV-seropositive. Sequencing was performed on PBMCs. The CDR3 DNA reads as TGTGCCAGCAGTTTATCGGCGGGTGAAAACCCCTACGAGCAGTACTTC. It codes for CASSLSAGENPYEQYF. The whole variable domain, filled in from reference TRBV28 and TRBJ2-7, reads DVKVTQSSRYLVKRTGEKVFLECVQDMDHENMFWYRQDPGLGLRLIYFSYDVKMKEKGDIPEGYSVSREKKERFSLILESASTNQTSMYLCASSLSAGENPYEQYFGPGTRLTVT.